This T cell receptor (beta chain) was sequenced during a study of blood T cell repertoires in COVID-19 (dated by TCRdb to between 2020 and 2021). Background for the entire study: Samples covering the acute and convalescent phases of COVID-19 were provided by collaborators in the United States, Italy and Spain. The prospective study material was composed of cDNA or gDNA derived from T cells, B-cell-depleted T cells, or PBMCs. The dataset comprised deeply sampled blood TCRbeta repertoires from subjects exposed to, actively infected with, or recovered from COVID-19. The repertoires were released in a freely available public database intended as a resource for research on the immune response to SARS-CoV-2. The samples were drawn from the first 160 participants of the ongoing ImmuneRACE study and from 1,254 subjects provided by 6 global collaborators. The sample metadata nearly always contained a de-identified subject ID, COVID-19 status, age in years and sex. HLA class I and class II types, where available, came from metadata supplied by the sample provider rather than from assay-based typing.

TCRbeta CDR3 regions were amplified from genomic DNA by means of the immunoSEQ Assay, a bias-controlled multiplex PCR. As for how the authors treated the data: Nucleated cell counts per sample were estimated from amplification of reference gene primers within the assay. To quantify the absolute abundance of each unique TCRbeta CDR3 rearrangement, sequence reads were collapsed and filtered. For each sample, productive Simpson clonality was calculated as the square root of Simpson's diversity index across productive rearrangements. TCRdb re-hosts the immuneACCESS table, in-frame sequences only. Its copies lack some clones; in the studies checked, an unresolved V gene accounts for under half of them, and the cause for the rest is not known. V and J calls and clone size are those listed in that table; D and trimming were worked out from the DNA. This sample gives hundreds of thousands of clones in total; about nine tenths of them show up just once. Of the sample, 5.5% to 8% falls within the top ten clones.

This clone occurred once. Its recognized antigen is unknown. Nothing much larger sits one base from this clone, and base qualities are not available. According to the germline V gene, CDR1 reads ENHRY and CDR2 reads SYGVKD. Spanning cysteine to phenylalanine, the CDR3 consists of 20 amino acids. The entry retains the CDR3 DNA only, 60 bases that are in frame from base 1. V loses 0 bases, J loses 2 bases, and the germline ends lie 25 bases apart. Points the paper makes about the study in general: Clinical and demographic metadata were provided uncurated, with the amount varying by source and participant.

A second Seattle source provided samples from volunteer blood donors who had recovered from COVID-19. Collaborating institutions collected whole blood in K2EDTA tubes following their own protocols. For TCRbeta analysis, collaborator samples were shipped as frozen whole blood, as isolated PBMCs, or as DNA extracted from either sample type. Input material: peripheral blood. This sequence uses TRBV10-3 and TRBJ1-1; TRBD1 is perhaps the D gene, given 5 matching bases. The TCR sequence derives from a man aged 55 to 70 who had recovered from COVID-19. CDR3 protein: CAISESRGAGRPQVNTEAFF. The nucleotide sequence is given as TGTGCCATCAGTGAGTCGCGGGGCGCAGGGCGCCCCCAGGTAAACACTGAAGCTTTCTTT.